The clone carrying this T cell receptor beta chain was observed many times. Its antigen remains unknown. The data are from a study of T-cell memory formation after mild COVID-19. Findings and limits, study-wide: Pre-infection memory held some responding clones, suggesting pre-existing cross-reactive T cells responded. The second-wave clones peaking on day 37 were not confirmed as SARS-CoV-2-specific.

This CDR3 spans 13 amino acids. Trimming cost V 4 bases and J 7 bases, with 14 bases left between them. Germline CDR1 reads SGHRS; CDR2 reads YFSETQ. TCRdb passed the 5' RACE reads through MiXCR, listing each CDR3 protein once. The table records fewer than 250,000 distinct CDR3 sequences, roughly 15% of them present only once. The sequence was obtained from an adult woman who had mild COVID-19 (a few samples of this study predate the infection). Cell type and time point are not known. The sequenced sample consisted of PBMCs or a T cell subset sorted from them (not recorded which). The chain links TRBV5-1 to TRBJ1-1; perhaps TRBD1 as D (6 bases). The CDR3 nucleotides are TGCGCCAGCAGCCGTAACAGGGAGGGTGAAGCTTTCTTT. Residues: CASSRNREGEAFF.